This is a list of T cell receptor beta chains from one sample in a study of memory CD4+ T cells and cytomegalovirus serostatus. Here immunoSEQ multiplex PCR was the method, and the copy in TCRdb shows in-frame clones only, minus some. The repertoire holds about 58,000 clones, 82% seen once, with 0.5% in the top ten. The sample taken for sequencing was memory CD4+ T cells from blood. The source of these receptors is an adult in good health and CMV-seronegative. Some clones in this sample may be carry-over from other donors' samples. The CDR3 runs from the conserved cysteine through the conserved F or W. D genes are given only for firm matches. The size field is filled for only some rows; it gives once, few, many or a size class.

j_call,d_call,clone_size,v_call,cdr3_aa,cdr3_nt
TRBJ2-1,TRBD1,-,TRBV5-1,CASSTRGQGHEQFF,TGCGCCAGCAGCACAAGGGGACAGGGACATGAGCAGTTCTTC
TRBJ1-1,-,-,TRBV4-1,CASISNTEAFF,TGCGCCAGCATATCGAACACTGAAGCTTTCTTT
TRBJ1-5,-,-,TRBV19,CASQVAPDLYQPQHF,TGTGCCAGCCAGGTCGCCCCTGACCTCTATCAGCCCCAGCATTTT
TRBJ2-5,TRBD1,-,TRBV28,CASRPGQAGETQYF,TGTGCCAGCAGGCCCGGACAGGCCGGGGAGACCCAGTACTTC
TRBJ2-5,-,-,TRBV7-7,CASSQGGFQETQYF,TGTGCTAGCAGCCAAGGGGGGTTTCAAGAGACCCAGTACTTC
TRBJ1-2,TRBD1,-,TRBV5-4,CASSREQGEGGYTF,TGTGCCAGCAGCAGGGAGCAGGGGGAAGGTGGCTACACCTTC
TRBJ2-5,-,-,TRBV6-1,CASSHLEGVETQYF,TGTGCCAGCAGCCACCTAGAGGGGGTTGAGACCCAGTACTTC
TRBJ2-7,TRBD2,-,TRBV7-2,CASSRGLAEGKEQYF,TGTGCCAGCAGCCGGGGACTAGCGGAAGGGAAGGAGCAGTACTTC
TRBJ1-1,-,-,TRBV7-9,CASSFDRMNTEAFF,TGTGCCAGCAGCTTCGACAGAATGAACACTGAAGCTTTCTTT
TRBJ2-5,-,-,TRBV6-5,CASSYVGGDLGETQYF,TGTGCCAGCAGTTACGTTGGAGGGGACCTGGGGGAGACCCAGTACTTC
TRBJ1-2,TRBD1,few,TRBV18,CASSETGDYGYTF,TGTGCCAGCTCAGAGACAGGGGATTATGGCTACACCTTC
TRBJ2-2,-,once,TRBV29-1,CSVAVNLPGGELFF,TGCAGCGTGGCTGTTAACCTCCCCGGCGGGGAGCTGTTTTTT
TRBJ1-1,-,-,TRBV7-8,CASSLGSGSLVGRAFF,TGTGCCAGCAGCTTAGGGTCCGGCTCCCTGGTCGGAAGGGCTTTCTTT
TRBJ2-2,-,-,TRBV11-3,CASSLGNGWTGELFF,TGTGCCAGCAGCTTAGGCAACGGTTGGACCGGGGAGCTGTTTTTT
TRBJ2-3,-,-,TRBV10-3,CAISAGLSTDTQYF,TGTGCCATCAGTGCAGGGCTAAGCACAGATACGCAGTATTTT
TRBJ2-1,TRBD2,-,TRBV19,CASSIVGLAPGSEQFF,TGTGCCAGTAGTATAGTCGGACTAGCCCCCGGGAGTGAGCAGTTCTTC
TRBJ2-7,-,few,TRBV27,CATRVVGSEYF,TGTGCCACCCGGGTTGTTGGAAGTGAGTACTTC
TRBJ2-5,TRBD2,-,TRBV5-1,CASSSTSVQETQYF,TGCGCCAGCAGCTCAACTAGCGTTCAAGAGACCCAGTACTTC
TRBJ2-1,-,-,TRBV27,CASSPSQISSYNEQFF,TGTGCCAGCAGTCCTTCGCAGATCAGCTCCTACAATGAGCAGTTCTTC
TRBJ2-7,-,-,TRBV5-4,CASSAGQFNSYEQYF,TGTGCCAGCAGCGCCGGACAGTTTAATTCCTACGAGCAGTACTTC
TRBJ2-2,-,-,TRBV9,CASSPQSAGELFF,TGTGCCAGCAGCCCACAGAGCGCCGGGGAGCTGTTTTTT
TRBJ2-1,-,-,TRBV30,CAWGLLNEQFF,TGTGCCTGGGGACTATTAAATGAGCAGTTCTTC
TRBJ1-1,-,-,TRBV18,CASSSDSNTEAFF,TGTGCCAGCTCTTCCGACAGCAACACTGAAGCTTTCTTT